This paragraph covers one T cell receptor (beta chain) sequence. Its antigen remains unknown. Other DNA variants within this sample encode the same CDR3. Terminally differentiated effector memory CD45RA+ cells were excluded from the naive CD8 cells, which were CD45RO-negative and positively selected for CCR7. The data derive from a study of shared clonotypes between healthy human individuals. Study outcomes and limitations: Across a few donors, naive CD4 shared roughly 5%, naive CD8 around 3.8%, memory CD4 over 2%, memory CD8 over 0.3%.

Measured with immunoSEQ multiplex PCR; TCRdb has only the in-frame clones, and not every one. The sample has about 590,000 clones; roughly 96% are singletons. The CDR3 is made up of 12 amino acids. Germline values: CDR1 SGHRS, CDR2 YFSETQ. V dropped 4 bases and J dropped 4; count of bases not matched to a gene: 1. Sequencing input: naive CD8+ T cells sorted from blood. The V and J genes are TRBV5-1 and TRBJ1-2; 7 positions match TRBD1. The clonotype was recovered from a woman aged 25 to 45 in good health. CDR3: CASSGDSYGYTF. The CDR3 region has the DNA TGCGCCAGCAGCGGGGACAGCTATGGCTACACCTTC. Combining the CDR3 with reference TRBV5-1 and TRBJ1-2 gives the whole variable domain KAGVTQTPRYLIKTRGQQVTLSCSPISGHRSVSWYQQTPGQGLQFLFEYFSETQRNKGNFPGRFSGRQFSNSRSEMNVSTLELGDSALYLCASSGDSYGYTFGSGTRLTVV.